This T cell receptor (beta chain) stems from a study of blood T cell repertoires in COVID-19. The CDR3 is made up of 13 amino acids. CDR1 and CDR2 from the germline V gene are MDHEN and SYDVKM. The repertoire was sequenced with immunoSEQ multiplex PCR; TCRdb's copy has only in-frame clones and lacks some. The sample consists of 210,000 or so clones, roughly 80% of them appearing once. J is TRBJ2-3 and V is TRBV28; 9 bases are a match to TRBD2. The sample taken for sequencing was PBMCs or T cells enriched from blood (not recorded which). This TCR was sampled from a woman in her forties or fifties who had been exposed to COVID-19. CDR3: CAVPAGGPGTQYF. CDR3 sequence (DNA): TGTGCTGTACCAGCGGGGGGTCCCGGAACGCAGTATTTT. Filled out from reference TRBV28 and TRBJ2-3, the complete variable domain reads DVKVTQSSRYLVKRTGEKVFLECVQDMDHENMFWYRQDPGLGLRLIYFSYDVKMKEKGDIPEGYSVSREKKERFSLILESASTNQTSMYLCAVPAGGPGTQYFGPGTRLTVL.